Included here is one T cell receptor (beta chain) sequence, with context. Preparation of the TCRbeta library was carried out with unique molecular identifiers. TCRdb analysed the PCR reads with MiXCR anew, one entry per CDR3 protein. The top ten hold 1.1% of the sample, which has around 680,000 distinct CDR3 sequences, around 17% seen once. Between the trimmed V and J ends, which lost 0 bases and 0 bases, there was a span of 9 bases. The V gene's germline CDR1 is LGHNA and CDR2 YNFKEQ. The CDR3 sequence is 15 residues long. The source of the sample is a study of T-cell reconstitution after alpha-beta-depleted transplantation in children.

The chain carries TRBV4-2 and TRBJ2-7; the D call may be TRBD1 or TRBD2 (5 bases each). Material: PBMCs from the stem cell graft donor, obtained from the stem cell graft. This receptor was identified in a human donor who donated a stem cell graft to a child with acute myeloid leukemia. CDR3 DNA: TGTGCCAGCAGCCAAGAATGGGGGATCTCCTACGAGCAGTACGTC. Its protein product is CASSQEWGISYEQYV.